One and the same sample provided the 28 T cell receptor beta chains below, sequenced in a study of cytotoxic CD8 clonotypes in ibrutinib-treated CLL. Produced via immunoSEQ multiplex PCR; TCRdb's table is partial and in-frame only. The sample has approximately 92,000 clones, roughly four fifths seen once. The source material was PBMCs, sampled after 24 months of ibrutinib treatment. Receptors were obtained from a human donor with chronic lymphocytic leukemia.

The rearrangement uses TRBV9 and TRBJ1-1; D is ambiguous. The V gene's germline CDR1 is SGDLS and CDR2 YYNGEE. Trimming stripped 0 bases from V and 2 bases from J, with 8 bases between. The CDR3 is 14 residues long. CDR3 amino acids: CASSVGVLNTEAFF. CDR3 in DNA: TGTGCCAGCAGCGTAGGGGTACTTAACACTGAAGCTTTCTTT.

The rearrangement links TRBV7-9 to TRBJ2-5; 7 nucleotides match TRBD2. J lost 0 bases, V lost 4 bases, and 5 bases had no gene match. The CDR3 sequence is 15 residues long. Germline V CDR1 and CDR2: SEHNR, FQNEAQ (reference sequence). The CDR3 here is CASSSTGGYQETQYF. As DNA, the CDR3 is TGTGCCAGCAGCTCAACCGGGGGGTACCAAGAGACCCAGTACTTC.

The V call is TRBV4-3, the J call TRBJ1-3; 9 bases align to TRBD1. Trimming removed 4 bases from V and 4 bases from J; junction bases left unmatched: 8. Germline-derived CDR1 and CDR2 are LGHNA and YSLEER. The CDR3 contains 16 residues. CDR3 protein: CASSRSGTGIGNTIYF. In DNA form, the CDR3 reads TGCGCCAGCAGCCGGTCCGGGACAGGGATCGGAAACACCATATATTTT.

This rearrangement joins TRBV28 to TRBJ2-4; unclear D gene. The germline CDR1 and CDR2 sequences are MDHEN and SYDVKM. This CDR3 has 16 amino acids. Trimming shortened V by 4 bases and J by 0 bases, and 13 bases separated the two germline ends. This CDR3 is CASSSGRTLAKNIQYF. The CDR3 DNA reads TGTGCCAGCAGTTCAGGAAGAACTTTAGCCAAAAACATTCAGTACTTC.

V and J are TRBV6-6 and TRBJ2-5; D might be TRBD2 (6 bases). Trimming stripped 5 bases from V and 5 bases from J, with 18 bases between. This CDR3 contains 15 residues. Germline CDR1 MNHNY, CDR2 SVGAGI (reference sequence). CDR3 coding DNA: TGTGCCAGCAGTCTCTCGGGACTCCAGAGGGAGACCCAGTACTTC. Amino acids: CASSLSGLQRETQYF.

The chain combines TRBV30 with TRBJ1-5; D not resolved. CDR1 and CDR2 from the germline V gene are GTSNPN and SVGIG (reference sequence). This CDR3 region has 14 residues. Trimming took off 1 base at V and 3 bases at J, with 10 bases between the two ends. CDR3 nucleotide sequence: TGTGCCTGGAGTGGTACTTATTCCAATCAGCCCCAGCATTTT. It encodes CAWSGTYSNQPQHF.

The sample holds a few counts of this clone. The chain uses TRBV10-3 and TRBJ1-2; D gene uncertain. With 5 bases removed from V and 5 bases from J, the gap between germline ends came to 12 bases. The V gene's germline CDR1 is ENHRY and CDR2 SYGVKD. The CDR3 loop spans 13 amino acids. The CDR3 DNA sequence: TGTGCCATCAGTCCCTCGGACTTTTATGGCTACACCTTC. Amino acids: CAISPSDFYGYTF.

The chain employs TRBV27 and TRBJ2-7; 14 bases map to TRBD2. The CDR3 spans 18 residues. J gave up 2 bases and V 1 base, and 7 bases lay outside the gene matches. Germline CDR1 is MNHEY and CDR2 is SMNVEV (reference sequence). CDR3 sequence (DNA): TGTGCCAGCAGTTTATTATCCCGGACTAGCGGGGGGACCTACGAGCAGTACTTC. Protein: CASSLLSRTSGGTYEQYF.

The chain links TRBV5-8 to TRBJ2-5, with 7 bases that match TRBD1. The CDR3 has 14 residues. Germline V gene data show CDR1 as SGHTS and CDR2 as YDEGEE. Unmatched junction bases numbered 3, after V lost 1 base and J lost 3 bases. CDR3 bases: TGTGCCAGCAGCTTGACAGGGGTGGAAGAGACCCAGTACTTC. This codes for CASSLTGVEETQYF.

CDR3 nucleotides: TGTGCCAGCAGCTTACGGTCCCTAGCGGGAGTCACGAACACCGGGGAGCTGTTTTTT. Amino acids: CASSLRSLAGVTNTGELFF. This sequence joins TRBV7-2 and TRBJ2-2; 10 bases match TRBD2. Germline-derived CDR1 and CDR2 are SGHTA and FQGNSA. The CDR3 has 19 residues. J lost 0 bases, V lost 2 bases, and 9 bases had no gene match.

This chain uses TRBV27 with TRBJ2-5, with D unresolved. The CDR3 sequence is 14 residues long. Trimming left V 4 bases short and J 4 bases short, with 13 bases between. Germline loops: CDR1 MNHEY, CDR2 SMNVEV (reference sequence). The CDR3 here is CASSSHNSGETQYF. Written as DNA, the CDR3 is TGTGCCAGCAGTTCCCATAATTCGGGAGAGACCCAGTACTTC.

The chain is built from TRBV9 and TRBJ1-4; D not certain. This CDR3 is built from 15 residues. Between the trimmed V and J ends, which lost 0 bases and 5 bases, there was a span of 11 bases. Germline assignment: CDR1 SGDLS and CDR2 YYNGEE. CDR3 in amino acids: CASSVASGGNEKLFF. CDR3 DNA: TGTGCCAGCAGCGTAGCATCAGGTGGAAATGAAAAACTGTTTTTT.

In this sample, this clone turned up a few times. The rearrangement links TRBV5-1 to TRBJ2-5; either TRBD1 or TRBD2 may supply D (5 bases each). The V end was cut by 1 base, the J end by 0 bases, with 10 bases between. CDR3 length: 15 amino acids. Germline V gives CDR1 SGHRS, CDR2 YFSETQ. Here the CDR3 reads CASSLSGGNQETQYF. CDR3 nucleotide sequence: TGCGCCAGCAGCTTGAGTGGGGGAAACCAAGAGACCCAGTACTTC.

The chain uses TRBV5-4 and TRBJ1-5; D is unresolved. Trimming pared 4 bases from V and 2 bases from J, leaving 13 bases between. This CDR3 has 15 amino acids. CDR1 SGHNT and CDR2 YYREEE come from the germline V gene (reference sequence). The CDR3 sequence: CASSLRVKGNQPQHF. The CDR3, as DNA: TGTGCCAGCAGCCTAAGGGTTAAGGGCAATCAGCCCCAGCATTTT.

For the CDR3, the DNA is TGCGCCAGCAGTTTTGGGGACGACACTGAAGCTTTCTTT. It specifies CASSFGDDTEAFF. The chain has TRBV23-1 and TRBJ1-1; TRBD1 might be the D (5 bases). TRBV23-1 is identified as an open reading frame with a role that is uncertain. The CDR3 loop spans 13 amino acids. V lost 5 bases, J lost 3 bases, and 10 bases lay in between.

The V call is TRBV7-9, the J call TRBJ1-4; maybe TRBD1 (6 bases). V gave up 6 bases and J gave up 14 bases, with 19 bases separating them. The CDR3 totals 13 residues. The germline V gene encodes CDR1 SEHNR and CDR2 FQNEAQ (reference sequence). The CDR3 coding sequence is TGTGCCAGCAGGCCACCAGAACAGGGAGTCCTGTTTTTT. Translation gives CASRPPEQGVLFF.

The chain employs TRBV5-4 and TRBJ2-3, with TRBD2 identical over 7 bases. The CDR3 has 15 amino acids. The V gene's germline CDR1 is SGHNT and CDR2 YYREEE (reference sequence). Germline trimming cut 2 bases from V and 4 bases from J; bases unmatched to any gene: 7. The CDR3 is CASSLELARADTQYF. In nucleotides, the CDR3 is TGTGCCAGCAGCTTAGAACTAGCGCGGGCAGATACGCAGTATTTT.

The chain is built from TRBV7-9 and TRBJ2-3; 8 bases are a match to TRBD2. This CDR3 spans 17 amino acids. The germline V gene has CDR1 SEHNR and CDR2 FQNEAQ (reference sequence). The trim removed 5 bases at V and 6 bases at J, leaving 16 bases unmatched. CDR3 sequence reads: CASSARGGSGRVDTQYF. In DNA, the CDR3 is TGTGCCAGCAGCGCTAGGGGGGGCAGCGGGAGAGTGGATACGCAGTATTTT. The full variable domain, in which reference TRBV7-9 and TRBJ2-3 provide the parts outside the CDR3, is DTGVSQNPRHKITKRGQNVTFRCDPISEHNRLYWYRQTLGQGPEFLTYFQNEAQLEKSRLLSDRFSAERPKGSFSTLEIQRTEQGDSAMYLCASSARGGSGRVDTQYFGPGTRLTVL.

The rearrangement uses TRBV5-4 and TRBJ1-1; 8 nucleotides line up with TRBD1. V lost 4 bases and J lost 4; bases outside the gene matches: 6. The germline CDR1 and CDR2 sequences are SGHNT and YYREEE (reference sequence). The CDR3 is made up of 14 amino acids. The CDR3 nucleotides are TGTGCCAGCAGCGACTGGACAGGGCGCACTGAAGCTTTCTTT. As protein: CASSDWTGRTEAFF.

The chain employs TRBV28 and TRBJ2-2; 7 bases are shared with TRBD2. The CDR3 extends over 15 amino acids. Germline lookup yields CDR1 MDHEN and CDR2 SYDVKM. The J segment lost 5 bases and the V segment lost 5 bases, leaving 8 bases of the junction unmatched. The CDR3 region has the DNA TGTGCCAGCAGTCCCTATGGGGGGGGAACCGGGGAGCTGTTTTTT. Translating it yields CASSPYGGGTGELFF.

The genes are TRBV5-1 and TRBJ2-3; D is ambiguous. The V gene lost 4 bases and the J gene lost 6 bases, with 9 bases spanning the gap. There are 12 residues in the CDR3. Germline V lookup: CDR1 SGHRS, CDR2 YFSETQ. The CDR3 DNA sequence: TGCGCCAGCAGCCCTGGGTATGATACGCAGTATTTT. It codes for CASSPGYDTQYF.

The chain uses TRBV5-1 and TRBJ2-2; 8 bases agree with TRBD1. V was pared by 4 bases and J by 4 bases, with 3 bases of the junction left unmatched. The germline V gene has CDR1 SGHRS and CDR2 YFSETQ. The CDR3 sequence is 14 residues long. The CDR3, as DNA: TGCGCCAGCAGCGGGGGACAGGCCACCGGGGAGCTGTTTTTT. Its protein product is CASSGGQATGELFF. The full variable domain, in which reference TRBV5-1 and TRBJ2-2 provide the parts outside the CDR3, is KAGVTQTPRYLIKTRGQQVTLSCSPISGHRSVSWYQQTPGQGLQFLFEYFSETQRNKGNFPGRFSGRQFSNSRSEMNVSTLELGDSALYLCASSGGQATGELFFGEGSRLTVL.

The sample holds one count of this clone. The rearrangement uses TRBV28 and TRBJ2-3; maybe TRBD2 (6 bases). The germline V gene encodes CDR1 MDHEN and CDR2 SYDVKM. Trimming stripped 8 bases from V and 2 bases from J, with 14 bases between. The CDR3 is 14 amino acids. Here the CDR3 DNA reads TGTGCCAGCCACCCGCAGGACTACACAGATACGCAGTATTTT. It is translated as CASHPQDYTDTQYF.

This clone was detected once. V and J are TRBV30 and TRBJ2-7; D perhaps matches TRBD1 (5 bases). There are 17 residues in the CDR3. CDR1 is GTSNPN, CDR2 SVGIG, per germline (reference sequence). Trimming took 0 bases from V and 0 from J, leaving 18 bases between them. In DNA, the CDR3 is TGTGCCTGGAGTGTACTTTATGGACCCCAGGGCTCCTACGAGCAGTACTTC. This sequence encodes CAWSVLYGPQGSYEQYF.

J is TRBJ2-7 and V is TRBV7-5; the D segment call TRBD1 is taken from the table without a DNA check. TRBV7-5 is marked as a pseudogene. The length of the CDR3 is 14 residues. The CDR3 coding sequence is TGTGTCAGAAGCTTAGTCCGGCAGGCCCACGAGCAGTACTTC. As protein: CVRSLVRQAHEQYF.

The chain links TRBV7-9 to TRBJ1-5; weak D call: TRBD1 (6 bases). The germline V and J ends were trimmed by 1 base and 0 bases, with 16 bases remaining between them. The CDR3 sequence is 18 residues long. Germline V lookup: CDR1 SEHNR, CDR2 FQNEAQ (reference sequence). The CDR3 reads CASSLGRGMGYSNQPQHF. The DNA of the CDR3 is TGTGCCAGCAGCTTAGGAAGGGGGATGGGCTATAGCAATCAGCCCCAGCATTTT.

The CDR3 sequence is CASSAGSGNTIYF. CDR3 DNA: TGTGCCAGCAGCGCCGGGTCTGGAAACACCATATATTTT. This rearrangement joins TRBV9 to TRBJ1-3; D remains ambiguous. The CDR3 contains 13 residues. Germline loops: CDR1 SGDLS, CDR2 YYNGEE. V dropped 3 bases and J dropped 1 base, with 5 bases sitting between them.

The rearrangement uses TRBV7-2 and TRBJ1-2; D might be TRBD1 (5 bases). V was pared by 2 bases and J by 6 bases, with 10 bases between. The CDR3 is 13 amino acids. Germline values: CDR1 SGHTA, CDR2 FQGNSA. The CDR3 nucleotides are TGTGCCAGCAGCTTAACCAGGGATAATGGCTACACCTTC. This sequence encodes CASSLTRDNGYTF.